This T cell receptor beta chain comes out of a study of vaccination effects on CD4 cells after COVID-19. Study information: Sampling occurred a median 72 days post second dose, range 14 to 241.

Within the ViraFEST assay, antigen-specific CD4+ T cells underwent expansion with viral peptide pools prior to sequencing. Isolating CD4+ T cells followed roughly ten days of culture. Each participant was administered two doses of either the BNT162b2 or the mRNA-1273 vaccine. The V end lost 5 bases, the J end lost 0 bases, and 13 bases lay between the germline ends. CDR1 MDHEN and CDR2 SYDVKM come from the germline V gene. The CDR3 length is 15 residues. Regarding this clone: The antigen is not known.

Using immunoSEQ multiplex PCR, the repertoire was profiled, and TCRdb retains in-frame clones only, with some absent. The sample records 65,000 to 95,000 clones, under 80% being singletons. This chain links TRBV28 with TRBJ1-1; unclear D gene. The receptor was derived from a human donor who received a COVID-19 vaccine. Specimen: CD4+ T cells from PBMCs cultured with HCoV-OC43 spike peptides, collected after COVID-19 vaccination. Documented subset: HCoV-OC43 spike overlapping peptide pool stimulation. The CDR3 DNA is TGTGCCAGCAGTATAATCGACCGACTGAACACTGAAGCTTTCTTT. It yields the protein CASSIIDRLNTEAFF. The whole variable domain, remainder taken from reference TRBV28 and TRBJ1-1, is DVKVTQSSRYLVKRTGEKVFLECVQDMDHENMFWYRQDPGLGLRLIYFSYDVKMKEKGDIPEGYSVSREKKERFSLILESASTNQTSMYLCASSIIDRLNTEAFFGQGTRLTVV.